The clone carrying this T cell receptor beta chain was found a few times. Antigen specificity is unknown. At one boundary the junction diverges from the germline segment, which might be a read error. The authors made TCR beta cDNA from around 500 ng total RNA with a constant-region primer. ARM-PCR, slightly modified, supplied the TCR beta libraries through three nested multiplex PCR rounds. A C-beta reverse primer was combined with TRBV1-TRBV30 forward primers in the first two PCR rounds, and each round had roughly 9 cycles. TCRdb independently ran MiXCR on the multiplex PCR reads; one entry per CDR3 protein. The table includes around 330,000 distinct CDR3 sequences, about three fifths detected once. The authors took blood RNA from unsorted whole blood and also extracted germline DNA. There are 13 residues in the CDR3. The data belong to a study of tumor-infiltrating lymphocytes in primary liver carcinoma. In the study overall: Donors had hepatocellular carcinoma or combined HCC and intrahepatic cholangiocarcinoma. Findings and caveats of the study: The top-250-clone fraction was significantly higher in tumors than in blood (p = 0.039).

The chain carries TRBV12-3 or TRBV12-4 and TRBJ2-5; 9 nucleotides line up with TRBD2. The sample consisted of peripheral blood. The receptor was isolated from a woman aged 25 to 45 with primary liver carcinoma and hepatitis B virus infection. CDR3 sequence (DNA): TGTGCCAGCAGTATAGCGGGAGTGGGGACCCAGTACTTC. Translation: CASSIAGVGTQYF.